Following are 9 T cell receptor beta chains from one sample sequenced in a study of T cells in Graves' hyperthyroidism and ophthalmopathy. Researchers took RNA transcripts and amplified the TCR beta CDR3 regions from them. The HTBI primer set served for first-round RT-PCR of the TCR CDR3. TCRdb passed the multiplex PCR reads through MiXCR, listing each CDR3 protein once. In the table there are hundreds of thousands of distinct CDR3 sequences, roughly 13% of which are singletons. Sequenced material: blood. Receptor source: a woman in her 30s with Graves' hyperthyroidism.

This clonotype was seen more than once but under ten times. The chain is built from TRBV3-1 and TRBJ2-2; D perhaps matches TRBD1 (6 bases). This CDR3 contains 15 residues. Per germline, CDR1 LGHDT and CDR2 YNNKEL (reference sequence). V gave up 6 bases and J gave up 7 bases, with 18 bases separating them. In nucleotides, the CDR3 is TGTGCCAGCAGTATGAGACAGGTGGCTAACGGGGAGCTGTTTTTT. This encodes CASSMRQVANGELFF.

This clonotype was counted many times. The CDR3 DNA reads as TGTGCCAGCCGAGGAGGAAGCAGTACGAACACTGAAGCTTTCTTT. Amino acids: CASRGGSSTNTEAFF. V is TRBV28 and J is TRBJ1-1; D call uncertain. The V end was cut by 8 bases, the J end by 1 base, with 17 bases between. This CDR3 is 15 amino acids long. Germline V gene lookup returns CDR1 MDHEN and CDR2 SYDVKM. The full variable domain, in which reference TRBV28 and TRBJ1-1 provide the parts outside the CDR3, is DVKVTQSSRYLVKRTGEKVFLECVQDMDHENMFWYRQDPGLGLRLIYFSYDVKMKEKGDIPEGYSVSREKKERFSLILESASTNQTSMYLCASRGGSSTNTEAFFGQGTRLTVV.

The rearrangement links TRBV5-5 to TRBJ2-7; no clear D gene. Deletions cut 5 bases from V and 6 bases from J, with 9 bases between. The CDR3 runs to 11 residues. The germline gives CDR1 SGHKS, CDR2 YYEKEE (reference sequence). CDR3 sequence: CASSEDFEQYF. As DNA, the CDR3 is TGTGCCAGCAGTGAGGATTTCGAGCAGTACTTC. Full variable domain (rest looked up from reference TRBV5-5 and TRBJ2-7): DAGVTQSPTHLIKTRGQQVTLRCSPISGHKSVSWYQQVLGQGPQFIFQYYEKEERGRGNFPDRFSARQFPNYSSELNVNALLLGDSALYLCASSEDFEQYFGPGTRLTVT.

This clonotype turned up a few times. A read error is possible here, since a much larger clone lies one base away. This chain connects TRBV28 to TRBJ2-5, with D uncertain. Germline values: CDR1 MDHEN, CDR2 SYDVKM. The length of the CDR3 is 11 residues. The germline V and J ends were trimmed by 5 bases and 5 bases, with 6 bases remaining between them. This chain's CDR3 is CASSIKETQYF. CDR3 in DNA: TGTGCCAGCAGTATAAAGGAGACCCAGTACTTC. The entire variable domain, with the rest obtained from reference TRBV28 and TRBJ2-5, is as follows: DVKVTQSSRYLVKRTGEKVFLECVQDMDHENMFWYRQDPGLGLRLIYFSYDVKMKEKGDIPEGYSVSREKKERFSLILESASTNQTSMYLCASSIKETQYFGPGTRLLVL.

The chain employs TRBV27 and TRBJ1-6; D unresolved. V gave up 7 bases and J gave up 1 base, with 8 bases separating them. Germline V gene data show CDR1 as MNHEY and CDR2 as SMNVEV (reference sequence). The CDR3 runs to 14 residues. CDR3 in amino acids: CASMGRSYNSPLHF. The CDR3 DNA reads as TGTGCCAGCATGGGCAGGTCCTATAATTCACCCCTCCACTTT.

This clonotype appeared many times. This chain uses TRBV11-2 with TRBJ2-7; D is possibly TRBD1 (6 bases). CDR1 is SGHAT, CDR2 FQNNGV, per germline. The V and J ends lost 5 bases and 5 bases respectively, with 16 bases between them. This CDR3 has 14 residues. For the CDR3, the DNA is TGTGCCAGCAGCCCCGCCAGGGGAAGGGACGAGCAGTACTTC. This translates into CASSPARGRDEQYF.

This clonotype was seen repeatedly, ten times or more. V usage is TRBV12-3 or TRBV12-4 and J usage is TRBJ1-5, with 8 bases lining up with TRBD1. The CDR3 has 15 residues. Germline trimming cut 6 bases from V and 1 base from J; bases unmatched to any gene: 5. CDR3 region: CASSPQGASNQPQHF. In DNA form, the CDR3 reads TGTGCCAGCAGCCCCCAGGGGGCCAGCAATCAGCCCCAGCATTTT.

This clonotype came up a few times. J is TRBJ1-6 and V is TRBV16; TRBD1 agrees at 11 bases. The junction had 4 bases not matched to a gene; V was cut back by 2 bases and J by 7 bases. The CDR3 covers 16 residues. Looked up from germline, CDR1 is KGHSY and CDR2 is FQNENV. As DNA, the CDR3 is TGTGCCAGCAGCCAAAGCGGGACAGGGGGAAATTCACCCCTCCACTTT. It translates to CASSQSGTGGNSPLHF.

This clonotype has at least ten counts. This sequence joins TRBV12-3 or TRBV12-4 and TRBJ2-7; tentatively, D is TRBD1 (5 bases). Trimming removed 9 bases from V and 6 bases from J, with 12 bases in between. The CDR3 loop spans 11 amino acids. DNA of the CDR3: TGTGCCAGTCAAGGGGTGGGCGAGCAGTACTTC. It is translated as CASQGVGEQYF.